This T cell receptor beta chain came from a study of glioma-infiltrating T cells listed by TCRdb under 2016. Study-wide context: The study sequenced TCR alpha- and beta-chain repertoires from glioma tissue, from non-neoplastic brain tissue and from matched peripheral blood mononuclear cells. Each tissue-infiltrating repertoire was compared with the same patient's peripheral blood repertoire to measure divergence between tissue and blood T-cell populations. The paired cohort was made up of three low-grade glioma patients, 7 or 8 primary glioblastoma patients and three non-glioma patients who contributed non-neoplastic brain tissue. On the study overall, not on this receptor specifically: Only a very small number of CDR3 sequences turned up in both tissue and blood, a result put down to high CDR3 diversity combined with limited sampling. Group comparisons were based on small numbers of patients: three non-neoplastic, three low-grade glioma and about eight glioblastoma patients. VJ-independent divergence between tissue and blood was found to be below expectation in non-neoplastic patients but above expectation in all gliomas, particularly low-grade gliomas.

This clonotype has ten or more counts. It has no known antigen specificity. Base-call qualities are not available, and no considerably larger clone is one nucleotide away. Clipping removes 4 bases from V and 6 bases from J, with 6 as the unmatched junction base count. Counted from cysteine to phenylalanine, this CDR3 has 14 amino acids. Solely the CDR3 DNA is kept, with 42 bases framed from the first base. CDR1 and CDR2 are drawn from the germline V gene: MGHDK, SYGVNS. The iRepertoire nested amplicon-rescue multiplex PCR (arm-PCR) platform was used to amplify TCR alpha and beta CDR3 regions from RNA. One-step reverse transcription and amplification used about 95-400 ng of tissue mRNA or PBMC total RNA as input. Following bead purification, Illumina adapters were added by a secondary multiplex PCR, and libraries between 200 and 400 bp were gel-purified. The libraries contained internal 6-nucleotide barcodes that were used for demultiplexing. The libraries were sequenced on an Illumina MiSeq using 2x220 or 2x250 nucleotide paired-end reads. As for the original processing: FLASH 1.2.11 was used to merge paired reads, and BWA-MEM then aligned the reads to the GRCh37 human genome before TRA and TRB reads were extracted. An IMGT-derived reference of cassette sequences and CDR3 motifs, with pseudogenes included, was used for V and J assignment. Reads were translated in three frames, and productive CDR3s were defined by a C…FGXG motif without stop codons. Clonotypes were defined as unique combinations of V-J cassette pair and CDR3 amino acid sequence. Reads were filtered by Hamming distance, with the threshold set by the sequence error rate of each sample in mapped regions. Clones were called with MiXCR by TCRdb after fastp trimmed the public reads at Q25, and only in-frame beta chains were retained. Here each entry gathers all rows of one CDR3 protein and keeps the most common genes and DNA. TCRdb assigned the V and J calls; the authors' analysis was not used. The sample table lists around 130,000 distinct CDR3 sequences, under 30% of them with a count of one. 27% of the sample belongs to the ten largest clones.

This receptor was taken from a human donor with low-grade glioma or glioblastoma, undergoing nonglioma brain surgery, or in good health (not recorded which). The chain is made from TRBV25-1 and TRBJ1-2, with 9 bases in between that match TRBD1. The sequenced sample consisted of glioma tissue, nonneoplastic brain tissue, or PBMCs (not recorded which). The nucleotide sequence reads TGTGCCAGCAGTGTCCCCGGGACAGGGAATGGCTACACCTTC. Its translation reads: CASSVPGTGNGYTF.